This entry concerns a single TCR beta chain. Germline V CDR1 and CDR2: SGHKS, YYEKEE (reference sequence). The CDR3 length is 16 residues. The junction had 2 bases not matched to a gene; V was cut back by 2 bases and J by 2 bases. The data are from a study of blood T cell repertoires in COVID-19. Study summary: Collection of acute and convalescent COVID-19 samples took place in the United States, Italy and Spain. PBMCs, B-cell-depleted T cells, or T cells provided the cDNA or gDNA that made up the material.

Original handling: Nucleated cell number was recorded as an estimate derived from reference gene primer amplification. TCRdb's copy holds only in-frame clones and misses some; the assay was immunoSEQ multiplex PCR. The V and J calls and the clone size are those of that table, but D and trimming were determined from the DNA. Among roughly 380,000 clones listed, roughly 77% were seen once. The receptor was isolated from a human donor with acute or convalescent COVID-19. The donor label of this sample is uncertain. The V call is TRBV5-5, the J call TRBJ2-3; TRBD2 aligns across 13 bases. Sequenced sample: peripheral blood. In DNA, the CDR3 is TGTGCCAGCAGCTTAACTAGCGGGGGGGCCACAGATACGCAGTATTTT. Protein product: CASSLTSGGATDTQYF.